This T cell receptor beta chain was captured by sequencing in a study of blood T cell repertoires in COVID-19. Study background: COVID-19 samples from acute and convalescent phases originated in the United States, Italy and Spain. PBMCs, B-cell-depleted T cells, or T cells provided the cDNA or gDNA that made up the material.

V dropped 5 bases and J dropped 0; count of bases not matched to a gene: 16. The germline V gene encodes CDR1 SGHTA and CDR2 FQGTGA. This CDR3 is 19 amino acids long. This clone appeared a single time. Authors' methods: The authors estimated nucleated cell counts from reference gene primer amplification. Measured with immunoSEQ multiplex PCR; TCRdb has only the in-frame clones, and not every one. V, J and clone size are taken as reported in that table, and D and trimming were inferred from the DNA itself. The data show about 110,000 clones, around 90% seen once. The V and J genes are TRBV7-3 and TRBJ2-1; TRBD1 agrees at 7 bases. Sequenced: peripheral blood. The source of this sequence is a woman between 25 and 40 years old with acute or convalescent COVID-19. Here the CDR3 DNA reads TGTGCCAGCAGCCCAAAGGGAAGTCGGGGACAGCACTCCTACAATGAGCAGTTCTTC. Translating gives CASSPKGSRGQHSYNEQFF.